The clone carrying this T cell receptor (beta chain) turned up a few times. The antigen remains unidentified. The CDR3 spans 14 residues. Germline CDR1 DFQATT, CDR2 SNEGSKA (reference sequence). The junction had 5 bases not matched to a gene; V was cut back by 0 bases and J by 8 bases. This sample is drawn from a study of post-analysis software for immune sequencing data. Points from the study as a whole: Included in a set of roughly 5 TRBV segments more frequent in patients than controls were TRBV5-6, TRBV5-1 and TRBV20-1. Significantly lower normalized Chao1 diversity was found in patients with multiple sclerosis relative to controls.

Presence of unique molecular identifiers characterized the TCR beta cDNA libraries. A single record per CDR3 protein comes from TCRdb applying MiXCR to the PCR reads. Here the sample spans some 890,000 distinct CDR3 sequences, approximately 53% being singletons. This clonotype originated in a girl aged 5-17 years with multiple sclerosis. Sequencing was carried out using blood. The chain recombines TRBV20-1 with TRBJ2-1; 9 bases align to TRBD2. CDR3 region: CSAREPSGIHEQFF. The CDR3 coding sequence is TGCAGTGCTAGAGAACCTAGCGGGATACATGAGCAGTTCTTC.